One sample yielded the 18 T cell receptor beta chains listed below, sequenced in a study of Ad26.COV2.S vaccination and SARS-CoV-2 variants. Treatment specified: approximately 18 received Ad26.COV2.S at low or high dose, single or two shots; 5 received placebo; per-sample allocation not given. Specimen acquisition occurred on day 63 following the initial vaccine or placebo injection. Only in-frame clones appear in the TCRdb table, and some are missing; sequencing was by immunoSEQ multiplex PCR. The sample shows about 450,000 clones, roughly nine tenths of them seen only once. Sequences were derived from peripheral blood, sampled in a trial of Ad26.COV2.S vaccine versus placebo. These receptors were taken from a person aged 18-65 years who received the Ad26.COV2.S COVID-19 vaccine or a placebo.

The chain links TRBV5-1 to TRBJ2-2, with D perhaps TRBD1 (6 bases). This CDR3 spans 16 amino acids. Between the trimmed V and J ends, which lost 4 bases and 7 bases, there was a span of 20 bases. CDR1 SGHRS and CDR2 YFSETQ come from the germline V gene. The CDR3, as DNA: TGCGCCAGCAGCCCAAACTCCAAGGCAGGGGTCGGGGAGCTGTTTTTT. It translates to CASSPNSKAGVGELFF.

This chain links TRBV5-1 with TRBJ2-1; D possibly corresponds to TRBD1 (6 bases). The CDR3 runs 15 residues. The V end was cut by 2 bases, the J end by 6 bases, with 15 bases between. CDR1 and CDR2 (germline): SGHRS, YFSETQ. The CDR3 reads CASSLGNRVVNEQFF. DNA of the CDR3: TGCGCCAGCAGCTTAGGCAACAGGGTTGTCAATGAGCAGTTCTTC.

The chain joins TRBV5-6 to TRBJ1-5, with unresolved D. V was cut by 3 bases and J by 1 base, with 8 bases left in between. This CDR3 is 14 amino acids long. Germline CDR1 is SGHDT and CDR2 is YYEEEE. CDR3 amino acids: CASSSTRSNQPQHF. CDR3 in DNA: TGTGCCAGCAGCTCAACACGGAGCAATCAGCCCCAGCATTTT.

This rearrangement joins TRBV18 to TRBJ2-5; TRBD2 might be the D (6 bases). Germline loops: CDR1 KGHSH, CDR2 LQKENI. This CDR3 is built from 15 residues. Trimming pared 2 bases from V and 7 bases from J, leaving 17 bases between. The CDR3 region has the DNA TGTGCCAGCTCACCATCGGCAGGGCGAGCGGGGACCCAGTACTTC. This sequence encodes CASSPSAGRAGTQYF.

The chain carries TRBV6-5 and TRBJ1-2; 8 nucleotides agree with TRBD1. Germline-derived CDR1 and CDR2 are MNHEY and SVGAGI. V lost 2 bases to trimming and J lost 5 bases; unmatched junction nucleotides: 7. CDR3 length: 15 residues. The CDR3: CASSYGQGARYGYTF. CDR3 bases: TGTGCCAGCAGTTACGGGCAGGGGGCAAGGTATGGCTACACCTTC.

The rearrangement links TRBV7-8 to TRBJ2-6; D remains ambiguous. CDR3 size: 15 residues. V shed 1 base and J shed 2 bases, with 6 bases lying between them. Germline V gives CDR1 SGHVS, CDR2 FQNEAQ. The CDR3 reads CASSLGRAGANVLTF. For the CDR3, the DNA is TGTGCCAGCAGCTTAGGCAGAGCTGGGGCCAACGTCCTGACTTTC.

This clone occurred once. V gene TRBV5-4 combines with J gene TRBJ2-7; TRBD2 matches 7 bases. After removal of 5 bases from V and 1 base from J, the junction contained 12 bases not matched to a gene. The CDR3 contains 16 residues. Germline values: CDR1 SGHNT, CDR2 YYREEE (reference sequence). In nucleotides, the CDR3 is TGTGCCAGCAGTCCCTCGCAGCGGGATCCTTCCTACGAGCAGTACTTC. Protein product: CASSPSQRDPSYEQYF.

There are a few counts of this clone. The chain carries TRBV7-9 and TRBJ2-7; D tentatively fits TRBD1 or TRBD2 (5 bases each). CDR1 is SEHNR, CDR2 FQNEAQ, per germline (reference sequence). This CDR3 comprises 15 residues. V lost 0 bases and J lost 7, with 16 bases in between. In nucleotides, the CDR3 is TGTGCCAGCAGCTTAGCTCCTTGGGGGTTCGGGGAGCAGTACGTC. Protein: CASSLAPWGFGEQYV.

CDR3 sequence: CASSSKPIRGTNSPLHF. In DNA, the CDR3 is TGCGCCAGCAGCTCCAAGCCAATTAGGGGCACAAATTCACCCCTCCACTTT. V usage is TRBV5-1 and J usage is TRBJ1-6; a possible D gene is TRBD1 (5 bases). The V end lost 3 bases, the J end lost 7 bases, and 20 bases lay between the germline ends. CDR3 size: 17 residues. CDR1 and CDR2 (germline): SGHRS, YFSETQ.

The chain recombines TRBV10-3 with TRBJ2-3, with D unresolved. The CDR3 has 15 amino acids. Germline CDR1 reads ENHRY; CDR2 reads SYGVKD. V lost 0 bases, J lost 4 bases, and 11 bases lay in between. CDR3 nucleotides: TGTGCCATCAGTGAGTCGAAGTTAATCGCAGATACGCAGTATTTT. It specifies CAISESKLIADTQYF.

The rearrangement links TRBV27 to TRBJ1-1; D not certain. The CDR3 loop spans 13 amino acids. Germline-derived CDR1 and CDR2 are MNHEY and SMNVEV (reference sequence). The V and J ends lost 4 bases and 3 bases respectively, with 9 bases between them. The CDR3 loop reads CASSSREYTEAFF. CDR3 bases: TGTGCCAGCAGTTCAAGGGAGTACACTGAAGCTTTCTTT.

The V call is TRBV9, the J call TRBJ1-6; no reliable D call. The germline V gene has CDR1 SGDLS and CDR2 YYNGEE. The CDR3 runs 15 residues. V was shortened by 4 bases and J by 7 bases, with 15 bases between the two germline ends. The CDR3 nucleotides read TGTGCCAGCAGCTACAGAACCGCCGGAAATTCACCCCTCCACTTT. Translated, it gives CASSYRTAGNSPLHF.

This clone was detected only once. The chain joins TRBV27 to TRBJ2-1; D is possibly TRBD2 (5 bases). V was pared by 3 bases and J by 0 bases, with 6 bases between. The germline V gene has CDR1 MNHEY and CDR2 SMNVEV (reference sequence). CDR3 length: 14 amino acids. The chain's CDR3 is CASSFGDSYNEQFF. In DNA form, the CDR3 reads TGTGCCAGCAGTTTCGGGGACTCCTACAATGAGCAGTTCTTC.

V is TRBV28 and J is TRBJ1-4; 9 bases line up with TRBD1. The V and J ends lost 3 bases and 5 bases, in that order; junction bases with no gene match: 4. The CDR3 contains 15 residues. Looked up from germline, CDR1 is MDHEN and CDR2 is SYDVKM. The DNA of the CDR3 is TGTGCCAGCAGTTTGTGGGGACAGGGAAATGAAAAACTGTTTTTT. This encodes CASSLWGQGNEKLFF.

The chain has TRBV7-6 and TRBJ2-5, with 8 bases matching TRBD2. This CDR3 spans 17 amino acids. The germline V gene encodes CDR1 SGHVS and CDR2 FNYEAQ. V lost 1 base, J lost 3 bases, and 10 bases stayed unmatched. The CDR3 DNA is TGTGCCAGCAGCTTAGGAGTATCGGCGGGAGGCGAAGAGACCCAGTACTTC. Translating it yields CASSLGVSAGGEETQYF.

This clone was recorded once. The DNA of the CDR3 is TGTGCCAGCAGCAGAGGGACAATAAATCAGCCCCAGCATTTT. Encoded protein: CASSRGTINQPQHF. The chain employs TRBV9 and TRBJ1-5; possibly TRBD1 for D (6 bases). The V gene lost 4 bases and the J gene lost 4 bases, with 12 bases spanning the gap. The CDR3 has 14 amino acids. In germline, CDR1 is SGDLS, CDR2 YYNGEE.

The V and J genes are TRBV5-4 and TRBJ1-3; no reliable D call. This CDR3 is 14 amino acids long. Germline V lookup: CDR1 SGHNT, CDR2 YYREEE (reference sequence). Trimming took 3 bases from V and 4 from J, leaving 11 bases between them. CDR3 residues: CASSSPDWGNTIYF. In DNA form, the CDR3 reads TGTGCCAGCAGCTCCCCAGATTGGGGAAACACCATATATTTT.

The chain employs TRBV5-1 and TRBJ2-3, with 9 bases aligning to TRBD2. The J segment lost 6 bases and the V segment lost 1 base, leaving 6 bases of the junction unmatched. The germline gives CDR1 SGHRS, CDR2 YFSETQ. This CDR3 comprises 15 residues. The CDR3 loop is CASSLMASGDDTQYF. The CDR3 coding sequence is TGCGCCAGCAGCTTGATGGCTAGCGGGGACGATACGCAGTATTTT.